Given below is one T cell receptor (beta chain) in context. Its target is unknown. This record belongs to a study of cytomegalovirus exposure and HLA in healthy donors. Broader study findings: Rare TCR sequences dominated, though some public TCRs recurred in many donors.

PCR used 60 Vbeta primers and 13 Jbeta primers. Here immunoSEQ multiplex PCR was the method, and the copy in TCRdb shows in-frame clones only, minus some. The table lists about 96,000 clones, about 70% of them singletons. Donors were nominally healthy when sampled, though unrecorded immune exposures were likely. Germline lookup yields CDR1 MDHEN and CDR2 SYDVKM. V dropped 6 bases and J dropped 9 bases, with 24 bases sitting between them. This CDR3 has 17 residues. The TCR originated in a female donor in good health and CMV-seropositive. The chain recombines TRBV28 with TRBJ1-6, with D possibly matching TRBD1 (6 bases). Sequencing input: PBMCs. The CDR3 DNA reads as TGTGCCAGCAGCCCACTACAGGGAGGGTTATATTTTTCACCCCTCCACTTT. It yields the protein CASSPLQGGLYFSPLHF.